A selection of T cell receptor beta chains follows, all from one sample in a study of blood T cell repertoires in COVID-19. Libraries were prepared by immunoSEQ multiplex PCR; TCRdb keeps only in-frame clonotypes and omits some of them. The repertoire holds some 400,000 clones, with roughly 89% as singletons. Sequencing was done on a sample of PBMCs or T cells enriched from blood (not recorded which). These receptors all stem from a woman aged 30 to 39 who had recovered from COVID-19. Each CDR3 is given with its conserved first and last residue. D genes are given only for firm matches. Clone size is not always given. Where it is, it says once, few, many or a class for expanded clones.

J | D | V | length | size | CDR3 | DNA
TRBJ2-1 | NA | TRBV11-3 | 14 | NA | CASSLDLRDGEQFF | TGTGCCAGCAGCTTAGATCTCAGGGATGGTGAGCAGTTCTTC
TRBJ1-1 | NA | TRBV12-3/TRBV12-4 | 13 | NA | CASSIQALTEAFF | TGTGCCAGCAGTATACAGGCGCTCACTGAAGCTTTCTTT
TRBJ1-5 | NA | TRBV2 | 15 | once | CASRTTGHRNQPQHF | TGTGCCAGCAGGACTACAGGGCACCGTAATCAGCCCCAGCATTTT
TRBJ2-3 | TRBD2 | TRBV19 | 16 | NA | CASSIGLAGGTDTQYF | TGTGCCAGTAGTATCGGACTAGCGGGGGGAACAGATACGCAGTATTTT
TRBJ1-5 | TRBD1 | TRBV6-5 | 15 | NA | CASSYSQGDAQPQHF | TGTGCCAGCAGTTACTCACAGGGGGATGCTCAGCCCCAGCATTTT
TRBJ2-2 | TRBD2 | TRBV5-4 | 17 | NA | CASSPSYERGSAGELFF | TGTGCCAGCAGCCCATCTTATGAGCGGGGGAGCGCCGGGGAGCTGTTTTTT
TRBJ1-5 | NA | TRBV4-3 | 15 | few | CASSQDRAGFQPQHF | TGCGCCAGCAGCCAAGACCGGGCAGGGTTTCAGCCCCAGCATTTT
TRBJ2-3 | NA | TRBV27 | 14 | once | CASKPSTGGDTQYF | TGTGCCAGCAAGCCATCGACAGGCGGAGATACGCAGTATTTT
TRBJ2-7 | TRBD1 | TRBV11-2 | 15 | NA | CASSIRLRGHYEQYF | TGTGCCAGCAGTATAAGGCTCAGGGGGCACTACGAGCAGTACTTC
TRBJ2-1 | TRBD2 | TRBV24-1 | 19 | few | CATSDLGTSGRVPYNEQFF | TGTGCCACCAGTGACCTCGGGACTAGCGGGAGAGTGCCCTACAATGAGCAGTTCTTC
TRBJ2-2 | NA | TRBV7-9 | 16 | NA | CASSSGSERLTGELFF | TGTGCCAGCAGCTCCGGATCAGAGCGGCTCACCGGGGAGCTGTTTTTT
TRBJ2-1 | TRBD2 | TRBV19 | 12 | few | CASRAGGDEQFF | TGTGCCAGTAGGGCGGGGGGGGATGAGCAGTTCTTC
TRBJ2-1 | TRBD2 | TRBV23-1 | 15 | NA | CASSQSRLAGNEQFF | TGCGCCAGCAGTCAATCGAGGCTAGCGGGTAATGAGCAGTTCTTC
TRBJ1-2 | NA | TRBV7-2 | 14 | once | CASSLGQGLYGYTF | TGTGCCAGCAGCTTAGGGCAGGGCCTCTATGGCTACACCTTC
TRBJ2-1 | TRBD1 | TRBV7-6 | 14 | NA | CASSLQGAVNEQFF | TGTGCCAGCAGTTTACAGGGGGCAGTCAATGAGCAGTTCTTC
TRBJ1-5 | NA | TRBV15 | 17 | NA | CATSRDFDPSGNQPQHF | TGTGCCACCAGCAGGGACTTCGACCCTTCGGGCAATCAGCCCCAGCATTTT
TRBJ1-4 | NA | TRBV7-2 | 15 | NA | CASSLNRATNEKLFF | TGTGCCAGCAGCTTGAACAGGGCAACTAATGAAAAACTGTTTTTT
TRBJ1-5 | TRBD1 | TRBV7-6 | 14 | NA | CASSPDRANQPQHF | TGTGCCAGCAGCCCCGACAGGGCGAATCAGCCCCAGCATTTT
TRBJ2-2 | TRBD2 | TRBV5-4 | 15 | NA | CASRRGTSGPGELFF | TGTGCCAGCAGGAGGGGGACTAGTGGGCCCGGGGAGCTGTTTTTT
TRBJ2-7 | NA | TRBV24-1 | 13 | NA | CATSDFSGYEQYF | TGTGCCACCAGTGATTTCTCGGGGTACGAGCAGTACTTC
TRBJ2-7 | NA | TRBV28 | 15 | NA | CASSYNRVKNYEQYF | TGTGCCAGCAGTTATAACAGGGTAAAGAACTACGAGCAGTACTTC
TRBJ2-1 | TRBD1 | TRBV11-2 | 13 | NA | CASSLDIRDRALF | TGTGCCAGCAGCTTAGACATCCGGGACAGGGCTCTCTTC
TRBJ2-4 | NA | TRBV9 | 14 | NA | CASSPQARRNIQYF | TGTGCCAGCAGCCCTCAAGCTCGGAGAAACATTCAGTACTTC
TRBJ2-3 | NA | TRBV3-1/TRBV3-2 | 14 | NA | CASSRGLGTDTQYF | TGTGCCAGCAGCCGAGGATTGGGCACAGATACGCAGTATTTT
TRBJ1-2 | NA | TRBV6-5 | 16 | NA | CASSYVAPGTTYGYTF | TGTGCCAGCAGTTATGTAGCACCCGGAACAACGTATGGCTACACCTTC
TRBJ1-6 | NA | TRBV30 | 12 | NA | CAWSSVNSPLHF | TGTGCCTGGAGTTCCGTTAATTCACCCCTCCACTTT
TRBJ2-1 | NA | TRBV5-1 | 18 | NA | CASSLDAGLLSSYNEQFF | TGCGCCAGCAGCTTGGACGCGGGACTCCTGAGCTCCTACAATGAGCAGTTCTTC
TRBJ1-2 | TRBD1 | TRBV27 | 13 | once | CASSLSTGDGYTF | TGTGCCAGCAGTTTATCGACAGGGGATGGCTACACCTTC
TRBJ2-7 | NA | TRBV4-1 | 15 | NA | CASSQDRGSTYEQYF | TGCGCCAGCAGCCAAGATCGTGGGAGCACCTACGAGCAGTACTTC
TRBJ1-1 | NA | TRBV7-9 | 15 | NA | CASSLMATPNTEAFF | TGTGCCAGCAGCTTAATGGCCACCCCAAACACTGAAGCTTTCTTT
TRBJ1-5 | NA | TRBV2 | 14 | once | CASRVDRRNQPQHF | TGTGCCAGCAGGGTTGACAGGCGGAATCAGCCCCAGCATTTT
TRBJ1-6 | NA | TRBV7-3 | 13 | NA | CASSLKSNSPLHF | TGTGCCAGCAGCTTGAAGAGCAATTCACCCCTCCACTTT
TRBJ1-5 | NA | TRBV6-2/TRBV6-3 | 19 | once | CASSFRAGMTRSYNQPQHF | TGTGCCAGCAGTTTTCGGGCAGGGATGACCAGGTCGTATAATCAGCCCCAGCATTTT
TRBJ1-2 | TRBD1 | TRBV9 | 12 | NA | CASSVSTGDYTF | TGTGCCAGCAGCGTATCCACAGGGGACTACACCTTC
TRBJ1-2 | TRBD1 | TRBV6-5 | 15 | NA | CASSSHLDRLNGYTF | TGTGCCAGCAGTTCCCACTTGGACAGGCTTAATGGCTACACCTTC